Listed here are 4 T cell receptor beta chains from one sample, sequenced in a study of shared clonotypes between healthy human individuals. TCRdb's table, derived via immunoSEQ multiplex PCR, lists solely in-frame clones and lacks some. This table holds some 2,500,000 clones, approximately 93% found once. The sample consisted of naive CD4+ T cells from PBMCs. Subset indicated: CD45RA+ positively selected. These receptors all come from a man younger than 30 in good health. Some clones in this sample may be carry-over from other donors' samples.

The chain is built from TRBV27 and TRBJ1-1; D is perhaps TRBD1 (5 bases). Trimming stripped 6 bases from V and 0 bases from J, with 8 bases between. Germline V gene data show CDR1 as MNHEY and CDR2 as SMNVEV (reference sequence). The CDR3 runs to 13 residues. The CDR3 spells CASRKQVNTEAFF. CDR3 sequence (DNA): TGTGCCAGCAGGAAACAGGTGAACACTGAAGCTTTCTTT.

The V and J genes are TRBV18 and TRBJ2-3; D may be TRBD2 (6 bases). CDR3 size: 16 residues. Germline CDR1 KGHSH, CDR2 LQKENI. The ends were cut back, 2 bases at V and 2 bases at J, with 14 bases in the middle. This CDR3 is CASSPTMGGATDTQYF. CDR3 nucleotides: TGTGCCAGCTCACCAACCATGGGGGGAGCCACAGATACGCAGTATTTT.

The chain uses TRBV27 and TRBJ2-1; 7 bases align to TRBD2. V gave up 6 bases and J gave up 2 bases; unmatched junction bases: 10. Per germline, CDR1 MNHEY and CDR2 SMNVEV (reference sequence). The CDR3 contains 16 residues. This CDR3 is CASSAPASGTYNEQFF. The DNA of the CDR3 is TGTGCCAGCAGCGCCCCGGCTAGCGGAACCTACAATGAGCAGTTCTTC.

This clone was seen just once. This same CDR3 is encoded by further DNA sequences in the sample. The V gene is TRBV9, the J gene TRBJ1-2; no clear D gene. This CDR3 region has 13 residues. The germline CDR1 and CDR2 sequences are SGDLS and YYNGEE. Trimming stripped 0 bases from V and 0 bases from J, with 3 bases between. The DNA of the CDR3 is TGTGCCAGCAGCGTAGATACTAACTATGGCTACACCTTC. This sequence encodes CASSVDTNYGYTF.